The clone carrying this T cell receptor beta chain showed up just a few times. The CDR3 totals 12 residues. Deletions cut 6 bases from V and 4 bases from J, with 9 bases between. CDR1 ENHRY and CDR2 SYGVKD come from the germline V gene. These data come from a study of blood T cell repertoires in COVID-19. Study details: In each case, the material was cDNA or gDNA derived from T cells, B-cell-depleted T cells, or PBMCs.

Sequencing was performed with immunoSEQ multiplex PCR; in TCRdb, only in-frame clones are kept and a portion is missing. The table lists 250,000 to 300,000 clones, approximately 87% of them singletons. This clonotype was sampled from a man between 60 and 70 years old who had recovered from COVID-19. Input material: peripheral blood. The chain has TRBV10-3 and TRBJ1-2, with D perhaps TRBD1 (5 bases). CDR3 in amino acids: CAIRGLAYGYTF. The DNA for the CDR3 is TGTGCCATCAGGGGACTCGCCTATGGCTACACCTTC.